A selection of T cell receptor beta chains follows, all from one sample in a study of identical twins. MiXCR was run by TCRdb on the 5' RACE reads, yielding one entry per CDR3 protein. The sample yields 240,000 or so distinct CDR3 sequences, 5.5% to 7% seen once. These data were also filed under a second study, of yellow fever vaccine responses in identical twins.

The sequenced material came from memory (CD45RO+) T cells sorted from blood. These TCRs come from a woman aged 18-35 years in good health. Each CDR3 is given with its conserved first and last residue.

v_call	j_call	cdr3_aa
TRBV24-1	TRBJ2-1	CATSAADTGGYEQFF
TRBV7-6	TRBJ2-3	CASSLGLAGELYF
TRBV9	TRBJ2-2	CASSVVATPTTGELFF
TRBV28	TRBJ2-1	CASSLAGTSGSGEQFF
TRBV6-2/TRBV6-3	TRBJ1-1	CASSFRKNTEAFF
TRBV10-2	TRBJ1-1	CASASRDRPEAFF
TRBV12-3/TRBV12-4	TRBJ2-5	CASRLNRARETQYF
TRBV19	TRBJ2-5	CASTDRNQETQYF
TRBV18	TRBJ2-2	CASSLVRSGSSNTGELFF
TRBV18	TRBJ2-3	CASSPFRSPSTDTQYF
TRBV12-3/TRBV12-4	TRBJ2-2	CASSSTSGGVTGELFF
TRBV6-4	TRBJ2-1	CASSVAPWSGSYNEQFF
TRBV6-2/TRBV6-3	TRBJ2-1	CASTPAGLPNEQFF
TRBV5-6	TRBJ1-1	CASSYGSWATEAFF
TRBV4-2	TRBJ2-2	CASSPLGGAGSDTGELFF
TRBV12-3/TRBV12-4	TRBJ1-5	CASSPDYYQPQHF
TRBV12-3/TRBV12-4	TRBJ2-1	CASSFIGSEQFF
TRBV7-6	TRBJ2-3	CASSLNPGTDTQYF
TRBV20-1	TRBJ2-3	CSARFPTGSDTQYF
TRBV28	TRBJ2-1	CASISPGQGVQFF
TRBV6-6	TRBJ1-6	CASKQGNSPLHF
TRBV12-3/TRBV12-4	TRBJ2-1	CASSPGLAVVDEQFF
TRBV6-1	TRBJ2-1	CASRDGTSGRVFF
TRBV28	TRBJ1-1	CASRNRGPANTEAFF
TRBV25-1	TRBJ2-1	CASGEEAYNEQFF
TRBV5-1	TRBJ1-5	CASSLDGGGNQPQHF